Following are 7 T cell receptor beta chains from one sample sequenced in a study of blood T cell repertoires in COVID-19. Method: immunoSEQ multiplex PCR; TCRdb's copy keeps in-frame clones and lacks some. The sample carries about half a million clones, approximately 83% recorded once. Sequences were obtained from peripheral blood. The receptors derive from a human donor in a cohort sampled during active COVID-19.

This clone appeared a single time. V is TRBV7-2 and J is TRBJ2-1; 13 bases align to TRBD2. In germline, CDR1 is SGHTA, CDR2 FQGNSA. The CDR3 has 17 amino acids. V lost 1 base and J lost 7; bases outside the gene matches: 7. CDR3 DNA sequence: TGTGCCAGCAGCTTAGGGGGGTCGACTAGCGGGAGGAATGAGCAGTTCTTC. This codes for CASSLGGSTSGRNEQFF.

J is TRBJ2-1 and V is TRBV7-2; 16 positions match TRBD2. Germline V gene data show CDR1 as SGHTA and CDR2 as FQGNSA. CDR3 length: 16 residues. Trimming at V came to 3 bases and at J to 8 bases, leaving 4 bases not matched to a gene. In DNA, the CDR3 is TGTGCCAGCAGCTTCGGGACTAGCGGGAGGGCCGATGAGCAGTTCTTC. Protein sequence: CASSFGTSGRADEQFF.

The rearrangement uses TRBV7-3 and TRBJ2-2, with D possibly being TRBD1 (5 bases). CDR3 size: 12 residues. CDR1 and CDR2 from the germline V gene are SGHTA and FQGTGA. The ends were cut back, 4 bases at V and 8 bases at J, with 8 bases in the middle. The CDR3 loop is CASSSRVGELFF. CDR3 bases: TGTGCCAGCAGCTCCAGGGTGGGGGAGCTGTTTTTT.

This clone was seen a single time. This chain connects TRBV25-1 to TRBJ2-1; D not certain. Trimming stripped 4 bases from V and 0 bases from J, with 7 bases between. CDR1 and CDR2 from the germline V gene are MGHDK and SYGVNS. CDR3 length: 14 amino acids. CDR3 amino acids: CASSVSRSYNEQFF. The CDR3, as DNA: TGTGCCAGCAGTGTATCCCGCTCCTACAATGAGCAGTTCTTC.

This chain connects TRBV28 to TRBJ2-3, with 7 nucleotides matching TRBD2. The CDR3 has 15 residues. Germline V CDR1 and CDR2: MDHEN, SYDVKM. V lost 6 bases and J lost 0; bases outside the gene matches: 6. The CDR3 DNA follows: TGTGCCAGCAGAGGGACTACCCCTAGCACAGATACGCAGTATTTT. It codes for CASRGTTPSTDTQYF.

The V call is TRBV18, the J call TRBJ1-3; TRBD1 is a possible D gene (5 bases). Germline CDR1 reads KGHSH; CDR2 reads LQKENI. The CDR3 has 14 amino acids. Trimming pared 4 bases from V and 5 bases from J, leaving 12 bases between. The CDR3 DNA is TGTGCCAGCTCACAAGAAGGGGCGAGAAACACCATATATTTT. Amino acids: CASSQEGARNTIYF.

V is TRBV3-1 (or the pseudogene TRBV3-2) and J is TRBJ2-3; D is unclear. V lost 1 base and J 9 bases, leaving 8 bases between the germline ends. Germline V gene lookup returns CDR1 LGHDT and CDR2 YNNKEL (reference sequence). The CDR3 runs to 12 residues. This CDR3 reads CASSQGAGTQYF. The CDR3, as DNA: TGTGCCAGCAGCCAAGGGGCAGGAACGCAGTATTTT.